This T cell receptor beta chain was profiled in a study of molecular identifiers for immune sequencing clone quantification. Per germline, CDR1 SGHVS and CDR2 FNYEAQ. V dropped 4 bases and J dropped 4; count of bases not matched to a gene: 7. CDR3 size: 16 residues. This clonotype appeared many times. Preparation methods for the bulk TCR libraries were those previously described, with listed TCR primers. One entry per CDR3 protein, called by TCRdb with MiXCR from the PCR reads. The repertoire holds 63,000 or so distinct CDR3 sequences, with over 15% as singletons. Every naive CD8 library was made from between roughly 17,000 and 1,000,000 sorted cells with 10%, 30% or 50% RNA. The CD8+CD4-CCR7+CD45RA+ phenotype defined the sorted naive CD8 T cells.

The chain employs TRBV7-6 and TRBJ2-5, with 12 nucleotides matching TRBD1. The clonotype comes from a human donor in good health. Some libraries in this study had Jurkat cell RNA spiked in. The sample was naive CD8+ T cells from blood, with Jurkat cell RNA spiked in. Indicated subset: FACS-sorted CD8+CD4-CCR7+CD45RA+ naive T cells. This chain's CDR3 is CASSSPGTGGRETQYF. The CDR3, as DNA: TGTGCCAGCAGCTCTCCCGGGACAGGGGGCCGAGAGACCCAGTACTTC.